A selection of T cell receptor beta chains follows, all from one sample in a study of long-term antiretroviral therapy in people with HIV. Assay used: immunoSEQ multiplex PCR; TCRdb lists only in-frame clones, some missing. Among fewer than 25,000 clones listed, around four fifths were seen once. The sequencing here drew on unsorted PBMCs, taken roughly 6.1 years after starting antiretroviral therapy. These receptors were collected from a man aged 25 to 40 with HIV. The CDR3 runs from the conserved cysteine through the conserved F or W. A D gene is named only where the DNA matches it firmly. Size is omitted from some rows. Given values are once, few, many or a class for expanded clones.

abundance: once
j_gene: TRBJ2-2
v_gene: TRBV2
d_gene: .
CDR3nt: TGTGCCAGCAGAGCATATCTAGCGCGATCAACCGGGGCGGCCGGGGAGCTGTTTTTT
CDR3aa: CASRAYLARSTGAAGELFF

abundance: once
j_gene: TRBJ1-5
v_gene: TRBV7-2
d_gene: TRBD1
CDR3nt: TGTGCCAGCAGCACCCACAGGGGAAATCAGCCCCAGCATTTT
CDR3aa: CASSTHRGNQPQHF

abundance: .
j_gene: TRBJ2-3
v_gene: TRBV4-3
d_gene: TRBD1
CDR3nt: TGCGCCAGCAGCCAAGATCCCGGACAGGGGGCAGATACGCAGTATTTT
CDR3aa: CASSQDPGQGADTQYF

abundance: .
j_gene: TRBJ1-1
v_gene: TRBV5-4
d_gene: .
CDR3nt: TGTGCCAGCAGCTTGAGCCGGGGGAACACTGAAGCTTTCTTT
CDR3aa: CASSLSRGNTEAFF

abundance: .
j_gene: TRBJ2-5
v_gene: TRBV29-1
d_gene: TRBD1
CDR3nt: TGCAGCGTTGCAGGGACAGGGCCCCAAGAGACCCAGTACTTC
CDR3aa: CSVAGTGPQETQYF

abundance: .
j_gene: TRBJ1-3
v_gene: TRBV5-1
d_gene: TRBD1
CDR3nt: TGCGCCAGCAGCTTGGGGGACAGATTTAGCTCTGGAAACACCATATATTTT
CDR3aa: CASSLGDRFSSGNTIYF

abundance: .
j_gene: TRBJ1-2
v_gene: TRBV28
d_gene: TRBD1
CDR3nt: TGTGCCAGTTGCCTACAGGGGGCGGGTGGCTACACCTTC
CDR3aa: CASCLQGAGGYTF

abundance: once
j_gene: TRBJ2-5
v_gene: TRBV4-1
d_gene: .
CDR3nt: TGCGCCAGCAGCCAAGGATTGGGGGAAGTCCAAGAGACCCAGTACTTC
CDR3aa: CASSQGLGEVQETQYF

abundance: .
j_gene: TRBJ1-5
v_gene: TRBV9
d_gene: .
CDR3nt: TGTGCCAGCAGCGCGGGCTCTGGTAGCAATCAGCCCCAGCATTTT
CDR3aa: CASSAGSGSNQPQHF

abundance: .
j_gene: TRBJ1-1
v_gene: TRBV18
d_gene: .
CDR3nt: TGTGCCAGCTCACCGGAGGTGAACACTGAAGCTTTCTTT
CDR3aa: CASSPEVNTEAFF

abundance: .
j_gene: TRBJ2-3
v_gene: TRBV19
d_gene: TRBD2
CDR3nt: TGTGCCAGTAGTGACCGGCTAGCGGGGGATTCAGATACGCAGTATTTT
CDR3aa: CASSDRLAGDSDTQYF

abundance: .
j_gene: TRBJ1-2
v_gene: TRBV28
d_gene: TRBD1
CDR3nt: TGTGCCAGCAGTCGCCTCGGGGGACAGGATGGCCCTAACTATGGCTACACCTTC
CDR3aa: CASSRLGGQDGPNYGYTF

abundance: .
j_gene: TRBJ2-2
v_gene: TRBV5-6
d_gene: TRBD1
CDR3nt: TGTGCCAGCAGCTTGGTTGACAGGGGGCCGAACACCGGGGAGCTGTTTTTT
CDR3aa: CASSLVDRGPNTGELFF

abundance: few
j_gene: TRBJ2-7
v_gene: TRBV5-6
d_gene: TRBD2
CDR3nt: TGTGCCAGCAGCGATATGACTAGCGGGAGTTACGAGCAGTACTTC
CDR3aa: CASSDMTSGSYEQYF

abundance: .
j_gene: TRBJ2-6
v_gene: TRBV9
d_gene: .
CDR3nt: TGTGCCAGCAGCGGTTTGGACAGCTCCTTCGCTGGGGCCAACGTCCTGACTTTC
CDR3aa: CASSGLDSSFAGANVLTF

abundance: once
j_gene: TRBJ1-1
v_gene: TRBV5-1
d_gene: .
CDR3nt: TGCGCCAGCAGCTTGGAACACAACACTGAAGCTTTCTTT
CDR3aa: CASSLEHNTEAFF

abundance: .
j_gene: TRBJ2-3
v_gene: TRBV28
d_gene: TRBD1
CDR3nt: TGTGCCAGCAGTTCACCGGGACAGGGGGCAGATACGCAGTATTTT
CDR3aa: CASSSPGQGADTQYF

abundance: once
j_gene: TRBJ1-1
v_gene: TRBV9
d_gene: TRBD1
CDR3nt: TGTGCCAGCAGCGCGCAGGGGGGCACTGAAGCTTTCTTT
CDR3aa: CASSAQGGTEAFF

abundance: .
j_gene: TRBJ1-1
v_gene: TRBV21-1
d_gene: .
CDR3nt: TGTGCCAGCAGCAACTGGGGAACGGCTGAAGCTTTCTTT
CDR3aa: CASSNWGTAEAFF

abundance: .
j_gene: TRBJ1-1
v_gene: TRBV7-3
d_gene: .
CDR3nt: TGTGCCAGCAGCTTAGGCGGGCTGAACACTGAAGCTTTCTTT
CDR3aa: CASSLGGLNTEAFF

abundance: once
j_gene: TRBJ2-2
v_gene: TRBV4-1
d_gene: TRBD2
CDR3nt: TGCGCCAGCAGCCAAGGAAGTAGCGGGGGAGCGAACACCGGGGAGCTGTTTTTT
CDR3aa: CASSQGSSGGANTGELFF

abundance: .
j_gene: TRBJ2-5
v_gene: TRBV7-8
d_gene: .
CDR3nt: TGTGCCAGCAGGGGGGAGACCCAGTACTTC
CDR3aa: CASRGETQYF

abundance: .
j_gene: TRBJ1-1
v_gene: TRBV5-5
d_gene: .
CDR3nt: TGTGCCAGCAGCTGGTCACGGGACACTGAAGCTTTCTTT
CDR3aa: CASSWSRDTEAFF

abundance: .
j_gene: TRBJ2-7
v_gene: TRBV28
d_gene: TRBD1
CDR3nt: TGTGCCAGCACCCTCTCGGGACAGGGGGCTTACGAGCAGTACTTC
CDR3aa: CASTLSGQGAYEQYF

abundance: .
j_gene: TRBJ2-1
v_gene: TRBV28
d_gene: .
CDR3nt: TGTGCCAGCAGTCCTCTCACAGGGATCGACAATGAGCAGTTCTTC
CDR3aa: CASSPLTGIDNEQFF

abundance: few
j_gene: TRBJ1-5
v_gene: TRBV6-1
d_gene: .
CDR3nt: TGTGCCAGCAGTGGTTCTGGGACACTGAATCAGCCCCAGCATTTT
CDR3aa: CASSGSGTLNQPQHF

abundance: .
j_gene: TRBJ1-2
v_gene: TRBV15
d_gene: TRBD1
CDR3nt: TGTGCCACCAGCAGAGATACAGGGGGTAATGGCTACACCTTC
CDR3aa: CATSRDTGGNGYTF

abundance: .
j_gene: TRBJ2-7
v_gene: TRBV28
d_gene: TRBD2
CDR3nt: TGTGCCAGCAGTTTCGGGGGGGCGTTGTACGAGCAGTACTTC
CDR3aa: CASSFGGALYEQYF

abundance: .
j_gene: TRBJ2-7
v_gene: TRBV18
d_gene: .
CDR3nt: TGTGCCAGCTCACCATATACGCAGGGCGAGCAGTACTTC
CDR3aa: CASSPYTQGEQYF

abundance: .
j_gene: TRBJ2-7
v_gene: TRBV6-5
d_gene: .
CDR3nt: TGTGCCAGCAGTTATTCCCTCACCTACGAGCAGTACTTC
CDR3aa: CASSYSLTYEQYF

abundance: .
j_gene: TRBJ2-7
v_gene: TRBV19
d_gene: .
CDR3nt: TGTGCCAGTAGTACGCTGGACAGCTACGAGCAGTACTTC
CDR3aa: CASSTLDSYEQYF

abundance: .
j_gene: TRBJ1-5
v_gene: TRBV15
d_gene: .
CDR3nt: TGTGCCACCAGCAGAGATGAGAATTTTCTTAATCAGCCCCAGCATTTT
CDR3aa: CATSRDENFLNQPQHF

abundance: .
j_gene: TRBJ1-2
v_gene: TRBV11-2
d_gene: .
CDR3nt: TGTGCCAGCAGCTTTGGGCGTTTCGGGGGGAAAGGTGGCTACACCTTC
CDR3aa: CASSFGRFGGKGGYTF

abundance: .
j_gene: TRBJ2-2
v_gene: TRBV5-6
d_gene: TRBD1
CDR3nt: TGTGCCAGCAGAGCCTCCGGGACAGGAACGACCGGGGAGCTGTTTTTT
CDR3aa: CASRASGTGTTGELFF

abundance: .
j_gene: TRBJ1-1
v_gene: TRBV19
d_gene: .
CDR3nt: TGTGCCAGTAGTATCGGCGATATGAACACTGAAGCTTTCTTT
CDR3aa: CASSIGDMNTEAFF

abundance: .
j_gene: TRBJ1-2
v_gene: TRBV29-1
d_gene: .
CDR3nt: TGCAGCGTTGACGAGGGCTATGGCTACACCTTC
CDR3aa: CSVDEGYGYTF

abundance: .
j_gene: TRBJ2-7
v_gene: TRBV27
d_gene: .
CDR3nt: TGTGCCAGCAGTTTAAACAGGAACTCCTACGAGCAGTACTTC
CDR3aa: CASSLNRNSYEQYF

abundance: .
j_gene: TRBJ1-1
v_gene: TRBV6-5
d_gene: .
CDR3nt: TGTGCCAGCCGAAGGAACACTGAAGCTTTCTTT
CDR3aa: CASRRNTEAFF

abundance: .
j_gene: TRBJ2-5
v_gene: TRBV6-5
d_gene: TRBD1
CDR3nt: TGTGCCAGCAGACAGGGGTCACAAGAGACCCAGTACTTC
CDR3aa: CASRQGSQETQYF

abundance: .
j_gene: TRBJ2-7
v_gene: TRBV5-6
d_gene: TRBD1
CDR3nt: TGTGCCAGCAGCATCGAACAGGGGGGAAGCTACGAGCAGTACTTC
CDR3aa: CASSIEQGGSYEQYF

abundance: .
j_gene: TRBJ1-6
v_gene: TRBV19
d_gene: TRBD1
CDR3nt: TGTGCCAGTAGTGTACAACAGGGGGATAATTCACCCCTCCACTTT
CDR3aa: CASSVQQGDNSPLHF